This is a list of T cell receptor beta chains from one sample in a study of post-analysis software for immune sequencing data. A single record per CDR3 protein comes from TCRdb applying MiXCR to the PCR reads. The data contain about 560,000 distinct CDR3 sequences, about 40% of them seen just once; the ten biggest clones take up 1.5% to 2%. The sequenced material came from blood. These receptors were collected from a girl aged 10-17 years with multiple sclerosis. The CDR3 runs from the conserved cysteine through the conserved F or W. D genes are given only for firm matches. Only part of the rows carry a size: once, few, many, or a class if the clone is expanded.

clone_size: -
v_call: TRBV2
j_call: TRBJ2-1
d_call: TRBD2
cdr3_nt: TGTGCCAGCAGTGAAAAGGGACTAGCGATATGGCATGAGCAGTTCTTC
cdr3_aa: CASSEKGLAIWHEQFF

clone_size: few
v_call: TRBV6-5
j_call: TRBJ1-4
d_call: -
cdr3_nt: TGTGCCAGCACCTACTCCGCGCGGGAAGAAAAACTGTTTTTT
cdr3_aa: CASTYSAREEKLFF

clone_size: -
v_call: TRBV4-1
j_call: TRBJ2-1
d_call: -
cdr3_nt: TGCGCCAGCAGCCAAGAAGGTCAGGGACCCCCGGGTGAGCAGTTCTTC
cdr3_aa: CASSQEGQGPPGEQFF

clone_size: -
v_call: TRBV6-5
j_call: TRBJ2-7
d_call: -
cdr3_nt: TGTGCCAACAGTCTTAAGGGGGGAATGGTCGAGCAGTACTTC
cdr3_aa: CANSLKGGMVEQYF

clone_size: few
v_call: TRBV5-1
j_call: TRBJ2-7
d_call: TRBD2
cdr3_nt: TGCGCCAGCAGCCGCCTCGGACTAGCGAGGTACGAGCAGTACTTC
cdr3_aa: CASSRLGLARYEQYF

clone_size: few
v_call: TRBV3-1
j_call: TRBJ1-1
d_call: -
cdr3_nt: TGTGCCAGCAGCCCCTGGACAGCTTTCATGAACACTGAAGCTTTCTTT
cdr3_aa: CASSPWTAFMNTEAFF

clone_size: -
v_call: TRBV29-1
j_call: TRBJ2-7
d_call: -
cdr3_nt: TGCAGCGCCCTAAGGGGACCCTCGGAAGAGCAGTACTTC
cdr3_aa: CSALRGPSEEQYF

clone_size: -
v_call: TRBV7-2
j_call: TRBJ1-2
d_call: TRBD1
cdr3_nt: TGTGCCAGCAGCTTAGGGGTTAGGGGGCAGGGCTACACCTTC
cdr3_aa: CASSLGVRGQGYTF

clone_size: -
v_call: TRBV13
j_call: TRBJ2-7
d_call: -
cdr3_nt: TGTGCCAGCAGCTCCGAGGACAGTTACGAGCAGTACTTC
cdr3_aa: CASSSEDSYEQYF

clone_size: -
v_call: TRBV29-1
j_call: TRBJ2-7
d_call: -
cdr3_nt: TGCAGCGCCACCGGGGTCTACGAGCAGTACTTC
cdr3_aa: CSATGVYEQYF

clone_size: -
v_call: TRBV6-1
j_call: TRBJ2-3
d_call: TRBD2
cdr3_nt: TGTGCCAGCAGTGGCCTAGCGGGGGGGTCCACAGATACGCAGTATTTT
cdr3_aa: CASSGLAGGSTDTQYF

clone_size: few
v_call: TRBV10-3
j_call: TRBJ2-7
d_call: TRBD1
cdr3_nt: TGTGCCATCAGTGATTTTGACAGGGAAAGCTCCTACGAGCAGTACTTC
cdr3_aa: CAISDFDRESSYEQYF

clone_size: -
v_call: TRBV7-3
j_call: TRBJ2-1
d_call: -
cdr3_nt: TGTGCCAGCAGTTTAGGGACAACGAATTACAATGAGCAGTTCTTC
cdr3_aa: CASSLGTTNYNEQFF

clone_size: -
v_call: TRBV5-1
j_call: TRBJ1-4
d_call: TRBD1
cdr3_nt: TGCGCCAGCAGCAGCACCGGGACAGGGCTTCATAATGAAAAACTGTTTTTT
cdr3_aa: CASSSTGTGLHNEKLFF

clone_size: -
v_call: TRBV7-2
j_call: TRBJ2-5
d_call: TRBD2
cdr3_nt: TGTGCCAGCAGCTTAGTTGGGACTAGCTCTTCCGAGACCCAGTACTTC
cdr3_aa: CASSLVGTSSSETQYF

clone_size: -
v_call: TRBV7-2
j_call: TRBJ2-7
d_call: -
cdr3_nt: TGTGCCAGCAGCCTTCGAAGGACAAACTCCTACGAGCAGTACTTC
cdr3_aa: CASSLRRTNSYEQYF

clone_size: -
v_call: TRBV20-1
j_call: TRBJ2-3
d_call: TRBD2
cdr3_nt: TGCAGTGCATCGGGACTAGAGAGCACAGATACGCAGTATTTT
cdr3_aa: CSASGLESTDTQYF

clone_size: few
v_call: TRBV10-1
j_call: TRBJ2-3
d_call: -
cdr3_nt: TGCGCCAGCAGTGAGTCTGGCGGGCGGACGGATACGCAGTATTTT
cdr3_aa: CASSESGGRTDTQYF

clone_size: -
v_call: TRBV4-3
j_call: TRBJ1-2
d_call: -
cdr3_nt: TGCGCCAGCAGCCGAGGGAGGCCTAATGGCTACACCTTC
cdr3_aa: CASSRGRPNGYTF

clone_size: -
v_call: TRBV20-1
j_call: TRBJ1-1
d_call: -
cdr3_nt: TGCAGTGCTAGTGCGGCAGGGAAGACGATGGGCACTGAAGCTTTCTTT
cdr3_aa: CSASAAGKTMGTEAFF

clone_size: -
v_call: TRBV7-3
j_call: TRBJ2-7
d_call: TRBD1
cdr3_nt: TGTGCCAGCAGCTTATCCGGGACAGGGGGCCACGAGCAGTACTTC
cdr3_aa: CASSLSGTGGHEQYF

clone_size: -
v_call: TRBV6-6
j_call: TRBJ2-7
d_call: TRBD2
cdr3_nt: TGTGCCAGCAGTTACTTAGCGGGAGCCCTGGACGAGCAGTACTTC
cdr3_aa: CASSYLAGALDEQYF